These 20 T cell receptor beta chains were all obtained from the same sample, sequenced in a study of shared clonotypes between healthy human individuals. Sequencing was performed with immunoSEQ multiplex PCR; in TCRdb, only in-frame clones are kept and a portion is missing. Of approximately 460,000 clones in the sample, about 74% are singletons; the top ten hold about 11%. Specimen: PBMCs. These receptors all come from a woman aged 40 to 55 in good health. Some clones in this sample may be carry-over from other donors' samples.

This clone was seen once. The CDR3 nucleotides read TGTGCCAGTAGTATTGCCAGGGTGGGAGATACGCAGTATTTT. Translated, it gives CASSIARVGDTQYF. The chain links TRBV19 to TRBJ2-3, with TRBD1 as a possible D gene (5 bases). CDR1 and CDR2 from the germline V gene are LNHDA and SQIVND (reference sequence). This CDR3 contains 14 residues. V was clipped by 3 bases and J by 5 bases, with 12 bases between them.

V is TRBV21-1 and J is TRBJ1-5; no check of the table's D call, TRBD1, against the DNA was made. TRBV21-1 has pseudogene status. CDR3 length: 16 amino acids. The CDR3 here is CASSRARIPSNQPQHF. In DNA form, the CDR3 reads TGTGCCAGCAGCAGAGCCAGGATCCCTAGCAATCAGCCCCAGCATTTT.

The chain carries TRBV29-1 and TRBJ2-7; D is unclear. Germline CDR1 and CDR2: SQVTM and ANQGSEA. V gave up 4 bases and J gave up 0 bases, with 7 bases separating them. This CDR3 spans 12 amino acids. In DNA form, the CDR3 reads TGCAGCGTTGGCGTCTCCTCCTACGAGCAGTACTTC. It codes for CSVGVSSYEQYF.

The chain couples TRBV30 to TRBJ2-7, with 10 bases fitting TRBD2. The CDR3 is made up of 13 amino acids. CDR1 is GTSNPN and CDR2 is SVGIG in the germline V gene (reference sequence). V was pared by 7 bases and J by 6 bases, with 9 bases of the junction left unmatched. The CDR3, as DNA: TGTGCCTCGAATCGACTAGCGGGCCGCGAGCAGTACTTC. Its protein product is CASNRLAGREQYF.

The genes are TRBV2 and TRBJ2-7; TRBD1 is a possible D gene (6 bases). Trimming took off 6 bases at V and 5 bases at J, with 17 bases between the two ends. Germline CDR1 SNHLY, CDR2 FYNNEI. CDR3 length: 14 residues. CDR3 nucleotide sequence: TGTGCCAGCAGCGGGAACAGGGCAGCCCACGAGCAGTACTTC. Translation: CASSGNRAAHEQYF. Full variable domain (missing parts from reference TRBV2 and TRBJ2-7): EPEVTQTPSHQVTQMGQEVILRCVPISNHLYFYWYRQILGQKVEFLVSFYNNEISEKSEIFDDQFSVERPDGSNFTLKIRSTKLEDSAMYFCASSGNRAAHEQYFGPGTRLTVT.

V usage is TRBV2 and J usage is TRBJ2-3, with a weak D call TRBD2 (6 bases). Germline lookup yields CDR1 SNHLY and CDR2 FYNNEI. This CDR3 has 13 residues. V gave up 4 bases and J gave up 6 bases, with 11 bases separating them. CDR3 nucleotide sequence: TGTGCCAGCAGTGCGGCGGGACTGGATACGCAGTATTTT. Protein sequence: CASSAAGLDTQYF.

The chain couples TRBV4-1 to TRBJ1-1; D is possibly TRBD1 (6 bases). The length of the CDR3 is 17 residues. V lost 1 base and J lost 4, with 19 bases in between. Germline V gives CDR1 MGHRA, CDR2 YSYEKL. CDR3 amino acids: CASSQGLRGGSGTEAFF. In DNA, the CDR3 is TGCGCCAGCAGCCAAGGGCTGAGAGGGGGTTCGGGCACTGAAGCTTTCTTT.

The CDR3 here is CASSLFAATSGDEQFF. CDR3 nucleotide sequence: TGTGCCAGCAGCTTATTTGCCGCCACCAGTGGGGATGAGCAGTTCTTC. The genes are TRBV7-8 and TRBJ2-1; D remains unclear. V lost 2 bases to trimming and J lost 8 bases, with 19 bases between them. CDR1 and CDR2 (germline): SGHVS, FQNEAQ. The CDR3 spans 16 residues.

The CDR3 region is CASSLQGIQETQYF. In nucleotides, the CDR3 is TGTGCCAGCAGCTTGCAGGGAATCCAAGAGACCCAGTACTTC. V usage is TRBV5-6 and J usage is TRBJ2-5, with D perhaps TRBD1 (5 bases). CDR1 and CDR2 (germline): SGHDT, YYEEEE. Trimming removed 1 base at V and 1 base at J, with 8 bases between. This CDR3 has 14 residues.

The CDR3 sequence is CASVRDTFSNQPQHF. DNA of the CDR3: TGTGCTTCCGTGCGGGACACCTTTTCCAATCAGCCCCAGCATTTT. V gene TRBV7-2 combines with J gene TRBJ1-5, with D perhaps matching TRBD1 (6 bases). CDR1 SGHTA and CDR2 FQGNSA come from the germline V gene. This CDR3 has 15 amino acids.

The gene calls are TRBV7-9 and TRBJ2-3; TRBD2 agrees at 9 bases. The ends lost 5 bases at V and 2 bases at J; junction bases unmatched: 8. The CDR3 totals 16 residues. The germline V gene has CDR1 SEHNR and CDR2 FQNEAQ (reference sequence). CDR3 sequence (DNA): TGTGCCAGCAGCAGTAGCGGGAGAGGGGCCACAGATACGCAGTATTTT. Its translation: CASSSSGRGATDTQYF.

The chain is built from TRBV28 and TRBJ1-1; TRBD1 might be the D (5 bases). The CDR3 loop spans 14 amino acids. Trimming removed 6 bases from V and 2 bases from J, with 13 bases in between. The V gene's germline CDR1 is MDHEN and CDR2 SYDVKM. CDR3 residues: CASSQTGGNTEAFF. The CDR3 DNA is TGTGCCAGCAGCCAGACCGGGGGTAACACTGAAGCTTTCTTT. Full variable domain (missing parts from reference TRBV28 and TRBJ1-1): DVKVTQSSRYLVKRTGEKVFLECVQDMDHENMFWYRQDPGLGLRLIYFSYDVKMKEKGDIPEGYSVSREKKERFSLILESASTNQTSMYLCASSQTGGNTEAFFGQGTRLTVV.

The gene calls are TRBV18 and TRBJ2-7; TRBD1 matches 8 bases. Trimming cost V 3 bases and J 2 bases; bases outside gene matches: 6. CDR1 KGHSH and CDR2 LQKENI come from the germline V gene. The CDR3 runs 15 residues. The CDR3 here is CASSPAGGATYEQYF. Here the CDR3 DNA reads TGTGCCAGCTCACCGGCAGGGGGCGCAACCTACGAGCAGTACTTC.

There are many counts of this clone. The chain recombines TRBV6-5 with TRBJ2-7; TRBD2 is a possible D gene (5 bases). The germline V and J ends were trimmed by 0 bases and 5 bases, with 8 bases remaining between them. Germline CDR1 and CDR2: MNHEY and SVGAGI. The CDR3 length is 13 residues. The CDR3 DNA is TGTGCCAGCAGTTACTCCGGGGTTAACGAGCAGTACTTC. Protein sequence: CASSYSGVNEQYF.

This chain uses TRBV28 with TRBJ2-7; TRBD2 aligns across 10 bases. In germline, CDR1 is MDHEN, CDR2 SYDVKM. V was clipped by 3 bases and J by 5 bases; unmatched bases: 7. There are 15 residues in the CDR3. Written as DNA, the CDR3 is TGTGCCAGCAGTTTGGGACTAGCGAAGGGTAACGAGCAGTACTTC. Translated, it gives CASSLGLAKGNEQYF.

The genes are TRBV7-3 and TRBJ2-6, with TRBD1 as a possible D gene (5 bases). The CDR3 runs 15 residues. The germline CDR1 and CDR2 sequences are SGHTA and FQGTGA. Trimming stripped 3 bases from V and 2 bases from J, with 8 bases between. CDR3 protein: CASSLTVTGANVLTF. For the CDR3, the DNA is TGTGCCAGCAGCTTGACAGTAACTGGGGCCAACGTCCTGACTTTC.

This clone was detected many times. This chain joins TRBV7-9 and TRBJ1-1, with D perhaps TRBD1 (6 bases). Germline V gives CDR1 SEHNR, CDR2 FQNEAQ (reference sequence). Between the trimmed V and J ends, which lost 4 bases and 5 bases, there was a span of 14 bases. This CDR3 has 14 residues. CDR3 sequence (DNA): TGTGCCAGCAGCTCAAGACAGGAGGCAACTGAAGCTTTCTTT. Protein: CASSSRQEATEAFF. Full variable domain (outside the CDR3, taken from reference TRBV7-9 and TRBJ1-1): DTGVSQNPRHKITKRGQNVTFRCDPISEHNRLYWYRQTLGQGPEFLTYFQNEAQLEKSRLLSDRFSAERPKGSFSTLEIQRTEQGDSAMYLCASSSRQEATEAFFGQGTRLTVV.

The J gene is TRBJ2-2, the V gene TRBV9; D may be TRBD1 (6 bases). Germline lookup yields CDR1 SGDLS and CDR2 YYNGEE. CDR3 length: 16 residues. V lost 0 bases and J lost 2, with 11 bases in between. The CDR3 sequence: CASSVGSGVNTGELFF. CDR3 DNA sequence: TGTGCCAGCAGCGTAGGGTCAGGGGTTAACACCGGGGAGCTGTTTTTT.

The rearrangement joins TRBV20-1 to TRBJ2-5; D might be TRBD2 (5 bases). The CDR3 totals 11 residues. Per the germline V gene, CDR1 is DFQATT and CDR2 is SNEGSKA (reference sequence). The V end was cut by 6 bases, the J end by 5 bases, with 10 bases between. The CDR3 sequence: CSAVGVETQYF. The CDR3 bases are TGCAGTGCGGTGGGAGTGGAGACCCAGTACTTC.

The rearrangement joins TRBV7-9 to TRBJ2-1; unclear D gene. V shed 3 bases and J shed 5 bases, with 8 bases lying between them. Germline values: CDR1 SEHNR, CDR2 FQNEAQ (reference sequence). This CDR3 is built from 13 residues. This CDR3 is CASSFRGNNEQFF. The DNA for the CDR3 is TGTGCCAGCAGCTTTCGTGGGAACAATGAGCAGTTCTTC.